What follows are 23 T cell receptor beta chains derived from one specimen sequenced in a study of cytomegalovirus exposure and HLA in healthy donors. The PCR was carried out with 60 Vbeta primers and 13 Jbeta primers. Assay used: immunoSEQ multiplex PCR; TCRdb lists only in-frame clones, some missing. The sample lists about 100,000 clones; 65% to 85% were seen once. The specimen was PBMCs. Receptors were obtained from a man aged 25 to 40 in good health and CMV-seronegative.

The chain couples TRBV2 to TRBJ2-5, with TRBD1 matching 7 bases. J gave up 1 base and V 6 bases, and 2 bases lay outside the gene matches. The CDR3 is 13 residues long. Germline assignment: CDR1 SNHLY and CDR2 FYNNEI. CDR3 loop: CASRGQLQETQYF. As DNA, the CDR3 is TGTGCCAGCAGGGGACAGCTCCAAGAGACCCAGTACTTC.

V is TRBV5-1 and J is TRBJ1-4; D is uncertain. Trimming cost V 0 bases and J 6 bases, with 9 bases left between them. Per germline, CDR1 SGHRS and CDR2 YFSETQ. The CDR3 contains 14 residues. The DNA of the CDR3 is TGCGCCAGCAGCTTGGGGGGAGCCGATGAAAAACTGTTTTTT. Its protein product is CASSLGGADEKLFF. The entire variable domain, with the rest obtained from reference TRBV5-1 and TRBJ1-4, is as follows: KAGVTQTPRYLIKTRGQQVTLSCSPISGHRSVSWYQQTPGQGLQFLFEYFSETQRNKGNFPGRFSGRQFSNSRSEMNVSTLELGDSALYLCASSLGGADEKLFFGSGTQLSVL.

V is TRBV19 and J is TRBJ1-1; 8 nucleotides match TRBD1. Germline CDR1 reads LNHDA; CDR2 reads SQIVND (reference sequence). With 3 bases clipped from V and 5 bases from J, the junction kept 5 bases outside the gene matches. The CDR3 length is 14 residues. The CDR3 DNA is TGTGCCAGTAGTATCGGACAGGGATGGACTGAAGCTTTCTTT. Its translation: CASSIGQGWTEAFF.

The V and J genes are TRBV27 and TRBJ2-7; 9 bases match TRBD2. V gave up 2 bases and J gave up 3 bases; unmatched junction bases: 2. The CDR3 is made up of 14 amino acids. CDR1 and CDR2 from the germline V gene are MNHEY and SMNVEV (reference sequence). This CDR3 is CASSLAAGGYEQYF. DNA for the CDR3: TGTGCCAGCAGTTTAGCAGCGGGAGGCTACGAGCAGTACTTC.

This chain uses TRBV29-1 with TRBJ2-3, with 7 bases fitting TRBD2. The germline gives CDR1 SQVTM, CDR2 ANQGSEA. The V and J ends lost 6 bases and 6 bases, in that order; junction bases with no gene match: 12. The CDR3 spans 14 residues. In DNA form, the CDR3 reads TGCAGCGTCCATGGGAGGGAAGGAGGGGATACGCAGTATTTT. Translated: CSVHGREGGDTQYF.

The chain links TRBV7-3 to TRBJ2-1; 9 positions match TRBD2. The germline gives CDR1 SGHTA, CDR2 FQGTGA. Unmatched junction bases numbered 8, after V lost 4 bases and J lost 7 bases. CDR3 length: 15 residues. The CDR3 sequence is CASSSGGGGKNEQFF. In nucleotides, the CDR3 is TGTGCCAGCAGCTCCGGCGGGGGGGGAAAGAATGAGCAGTTCTTC.

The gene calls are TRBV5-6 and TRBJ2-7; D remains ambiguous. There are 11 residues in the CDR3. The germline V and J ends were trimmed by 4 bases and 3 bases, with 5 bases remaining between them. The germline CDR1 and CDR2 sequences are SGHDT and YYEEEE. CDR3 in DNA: TGTGCCAGCAGCCTGTACTACGAGCAGTACTTC. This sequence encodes CASSLYYEQYF.

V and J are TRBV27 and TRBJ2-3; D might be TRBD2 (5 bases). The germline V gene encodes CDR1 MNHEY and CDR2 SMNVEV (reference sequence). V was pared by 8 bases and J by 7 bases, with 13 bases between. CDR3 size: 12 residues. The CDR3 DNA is TGTGCCAGCGGACCTGGCGGGTATACGCAGTATTTT. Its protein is CASGPGGYTQYF.

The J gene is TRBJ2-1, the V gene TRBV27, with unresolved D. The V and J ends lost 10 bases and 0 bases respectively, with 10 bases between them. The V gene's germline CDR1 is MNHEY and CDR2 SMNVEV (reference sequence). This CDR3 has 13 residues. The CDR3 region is CATRRSSYNEQFF. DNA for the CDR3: TGTGCCACCAGGCGTAGCTCCTACAATGAGCAGTTCTTC.

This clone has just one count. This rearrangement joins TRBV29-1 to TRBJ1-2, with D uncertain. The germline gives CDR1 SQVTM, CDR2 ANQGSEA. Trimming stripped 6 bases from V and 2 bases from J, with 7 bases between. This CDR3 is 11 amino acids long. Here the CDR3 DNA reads TGCAGCGTGGGAGCAAACTATGGCTACACCTTC. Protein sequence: CSVGANYGYTF.

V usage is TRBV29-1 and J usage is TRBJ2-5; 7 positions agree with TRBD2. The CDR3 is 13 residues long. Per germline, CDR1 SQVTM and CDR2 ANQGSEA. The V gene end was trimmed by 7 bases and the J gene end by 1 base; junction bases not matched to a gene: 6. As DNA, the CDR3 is TGCAGCGCCCCCAGGGAGGGCCAAGAGACCCAGTACTTC. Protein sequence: CSAPREGQETQYF.

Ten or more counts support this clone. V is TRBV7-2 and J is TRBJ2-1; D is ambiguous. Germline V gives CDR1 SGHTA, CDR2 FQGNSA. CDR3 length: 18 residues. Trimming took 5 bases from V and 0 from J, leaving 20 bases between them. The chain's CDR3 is CASSLGRKTLSSYNEQFF. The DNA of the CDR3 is TGTGCCAGCAGCCTAGGAAGGAAGACTCTCAGCTCCTACAATGAGCAGTTCTTC.

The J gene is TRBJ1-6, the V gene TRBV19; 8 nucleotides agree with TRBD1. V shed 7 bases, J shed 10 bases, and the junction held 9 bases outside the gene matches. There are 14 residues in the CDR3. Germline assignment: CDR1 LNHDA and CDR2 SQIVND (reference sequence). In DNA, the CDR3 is TGTGCCAGTATCGGAGACAGGGGAGGGTCACCCCTCCACTTT. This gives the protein CASIGDRGGSPLHF.

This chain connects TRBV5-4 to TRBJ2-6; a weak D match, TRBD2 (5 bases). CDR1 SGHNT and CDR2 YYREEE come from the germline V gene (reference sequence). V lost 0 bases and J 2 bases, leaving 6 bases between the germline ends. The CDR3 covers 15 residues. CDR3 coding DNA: TGTGCCAGCAGCTTGGTAGCGACTGGGGCCAACGTCCTGACTTTC. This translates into CASSLVATGANVLTF.

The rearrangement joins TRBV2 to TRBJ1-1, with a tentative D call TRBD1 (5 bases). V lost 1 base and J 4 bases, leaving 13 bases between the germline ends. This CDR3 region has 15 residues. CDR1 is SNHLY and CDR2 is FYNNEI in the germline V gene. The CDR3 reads CASSEGGRVPTEAFF. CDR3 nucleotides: TGTGCCAGCAGTGAAGGGGGCAGGGTCCCCACTGAAGCTTTCTTT.

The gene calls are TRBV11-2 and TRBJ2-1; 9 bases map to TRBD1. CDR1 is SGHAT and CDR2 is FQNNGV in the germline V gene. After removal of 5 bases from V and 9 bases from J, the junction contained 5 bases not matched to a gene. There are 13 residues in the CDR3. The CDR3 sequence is CASSGTGRPEQFF. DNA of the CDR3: TGTGCCAGCAGCGGGACAGGGAGGCCTGAGCAGTTCTTC. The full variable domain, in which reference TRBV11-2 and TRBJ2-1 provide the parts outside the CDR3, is EAGVAQSPRYKIIEKRQSVAFWCNPISGHATLYWYQQILGQGPKLLIQFQNNGVVDDSQLPKDRFSAERLKGVDSTLKIQPAKLEDSAVYLCASSGTGRPEQFFGPGTRLTVL.

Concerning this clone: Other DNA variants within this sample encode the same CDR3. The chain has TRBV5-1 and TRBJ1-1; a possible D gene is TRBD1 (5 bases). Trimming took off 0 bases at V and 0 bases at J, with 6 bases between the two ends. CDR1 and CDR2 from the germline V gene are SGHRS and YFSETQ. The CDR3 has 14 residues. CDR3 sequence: CASSLATVNTEAFF. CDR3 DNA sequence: TGCGCCAGCAGCTTGGCGACAGTGAACACTGAAGCTTTCTTT.

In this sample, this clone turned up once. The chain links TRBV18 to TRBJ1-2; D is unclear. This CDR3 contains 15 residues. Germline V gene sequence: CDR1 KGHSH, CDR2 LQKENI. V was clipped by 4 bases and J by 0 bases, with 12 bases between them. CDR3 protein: CASSLSSGTNYGYTF. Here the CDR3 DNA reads TGTGCCAGCTCACTATCGTCAGGTACTAACTATGGCTACACCTTC.

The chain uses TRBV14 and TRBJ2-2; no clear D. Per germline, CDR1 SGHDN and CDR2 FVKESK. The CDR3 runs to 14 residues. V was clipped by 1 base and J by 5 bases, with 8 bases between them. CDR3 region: CASSQAPGTGELFF. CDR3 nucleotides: TGTGCCAGCAGCCAAGCCCCCGGGACCGGGGAGCTGTTTTTT.

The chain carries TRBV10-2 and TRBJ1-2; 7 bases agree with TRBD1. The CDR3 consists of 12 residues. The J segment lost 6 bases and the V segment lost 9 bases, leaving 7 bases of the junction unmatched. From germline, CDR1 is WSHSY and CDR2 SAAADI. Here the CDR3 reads CASTAGGHGYTF. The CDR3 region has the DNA TGCGCCAGTACGGCAGGGGGACATGGCTACACCTTC.

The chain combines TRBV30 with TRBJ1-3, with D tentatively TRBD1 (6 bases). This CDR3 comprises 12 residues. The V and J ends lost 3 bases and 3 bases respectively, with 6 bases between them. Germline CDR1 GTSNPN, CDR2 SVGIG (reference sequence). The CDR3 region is CAWSRGGNTIYF. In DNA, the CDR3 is TGTGCCTGGAGCAGGGGTGGAAACACCATATATTTT.

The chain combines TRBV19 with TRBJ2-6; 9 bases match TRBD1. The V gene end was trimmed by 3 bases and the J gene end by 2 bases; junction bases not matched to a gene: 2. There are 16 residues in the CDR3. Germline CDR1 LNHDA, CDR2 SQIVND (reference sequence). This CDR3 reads CASSIWTGAGANVLTF. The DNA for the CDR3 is TGTGCCAGTAGTATCTGGACAGGGGCTGGGGCCAACGTCCTGACTTTC.

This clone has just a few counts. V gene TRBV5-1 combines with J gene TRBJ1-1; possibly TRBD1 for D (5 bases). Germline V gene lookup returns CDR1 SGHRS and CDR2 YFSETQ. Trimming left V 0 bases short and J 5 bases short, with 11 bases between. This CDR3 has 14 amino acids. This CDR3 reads CASSLAPKGTEAFF. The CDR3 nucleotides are TGCGCCAGCAGCTTGGCCCCCAAGGGGACTGAAGCTTTCTTT. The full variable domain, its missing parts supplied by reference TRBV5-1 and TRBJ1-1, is KAGVTQTPRYLIKTRGQQVTLSCSPISGHRSVSWYQQTPGQGLQFLFEYFSETQRNKGNFPGRFSGRQFSNSRSEMNVSTLELGDSALYLCASSLAPKGTEAFFGQGTRLTVV.